This TCR beta chain derives from a study of tumor-infiltrating lymphocytes in primary liver carcinoma. Germline DNA was extracted too, while blood RNA derived from unsorted whole blood. TCR beta cDNA came from approximately 0.55 ug total RNA, primed with a constant-region primer. Modified slightly, ARM-PCR produced TCR beta libraries over three nested multiplex PCR rounds. Primers for the first two PCR rounds were TRBV1-TRBV30 forward primers and a C-beta reverse primer (about 9 cycles per round). TCRdb itself ran the multiplex PCR reads through MiXCR, one entry per CDR3 protein. This sample has 250,000 to 350,000 distinct CDR3 sequences, with 45% to 70% found just once. Study-level points and caveats: Bulk samples went unsorted, so CD4+ and CD8+ repertoires were not compared.

The ends were cut back, 8 bases at V and 0 bases at J, with 14 bases in the middle. The CDR3 has 15 amino acids. Germline values: CDR1 LNHDA, CDR2 SQIVND (reference sequence). Details on this clonotype: Its antigen remains unidentified.

The sample taken for sequencing was peripheral blood. The source is a woman aged 25 to 39 with primary liver carcinoma and hepatitis B virus infection. The V gene is TRBV19, the J gene TRBJ2-1; a possible D gene is TRBD2 (5 bases). This CDR3 reads CASGLTNSSYNEQFF. In DNA, the CDR3 is TGTGCCAGTGGGTTGACTAACAGCTCCTACAATGAGCAGTTCTTC.